Listed below are T cell receptor beta chains from one sample, sequenced in a study of T cells in Graves' hyperthyroidism and ophthalmopathy. MiXCR was run by TCRdb on the multiplex PCR reads, yielding one entry per CDR3 protein. The data show 300,000 to 500,000 distinct CDR3 sequences, with 11% to 15% seen just once and over 25% held by the top ten. The sample consisted of blood. These receptors originate from a man in his fifties with Graves' ophthalmopathy. CDR3s include the opening cysteine and the closing phenylalanine or tryptophan. A D gene is named only where the DNA matches it firmly. Size is omitted from some rows. Given values are once, few, many or a class for expanded clones.

>TRBV27|TRBJ2-7|.|.
TGTGCCAGGACGGGCGGGAATCCCTCCTACGAGCAGTACTTC
CARTGGNPSYEQYF
>TRBV6-1|TRBJ1-2|many|TRBD1
TGTGCCAGCATTTTTCCGGGACAGGGGACAGGAACCTTC
CASIFPGQGTGTF
>TRBV11-2|TRBJ2-7|many|.
TGTGCCAGCAGCTTAGATAGCGTCAGCGGATTCTCCTACGAGCAGTACTTC
CASSLDSVSGFSYEQYF
>TRBV7-3|TRBJ2-1|many|TRBD2
TGTGCCAGCAGCTCCCCCCTAGCGGGGGTTATCTACAATGAGCAGTTCTTC
CASSSPLAGVIYNEQFF
>TRBV28|TRBJ2-5|.|TRBD1
TGTGCCAGCAGAAACAGGGACAGACCACAAGAGACCCAGTACTTC
CASRNRDRPQETQYF
>TRBV9|TRBJ1-4|many|TRBD1
TGTGCCAGCAGTGCCGGGACAGGAAATGAAAAACTGTTTTTT
CASSAGTGNEKLFF
>TRBV24-1|TRBJ2-2|few|.
TGTGCCACCACCCCAAATACAATGAACACCGGGGAGCTGTTTTTT
CATTPNTMNTGELFF
>TRBV5-1|TRBJ2-3|many|.
TGCGCCAGCAGCTTGTATTTAAAGCGGAACGTCGGCACAGATACGCAGTATTTT
CASSLYLKRNVGTDTQYF
>TRBV2|TRBJ1-3|.|.
TGTGCCAGCAGGTCAAGGGCAATTGGAAACACCATATATTTT
CASRSRAIGNTIYF
>TRBV27|TRBJ2-7|many|.
TGTGCCAGCAGTTTAGGTTGGGCGGGACCCAGTTACGAGCAGTACTTC
CASSLGWAGPSYEQYF
>TRBV5-6|TRBJ1-4|few|TRBD1
TGTGCCAGCAGCCTTTCCGGGACAGGGGATGAAAAACTGTTTTTT
CASSLSGTGDEKLFF
>TRBV5-1|TRBJ1-4|few|.
TGCGCCAGCAGCAGCCGGGAATGGGGTGAAAAACTGTTTTTT
CASSSREWGEKLFF
>TRBV20-1|TRBJ2-7|few|TRBD1
TGCAGTGCTAGAGGAATGGGACAGGGTACCTACGAGCAGTACTTC
CSARGMGQGTYEQYF
>TRBV10-3|TRBJ1-6|many|.
TGTGCCATCAGTGAGTCGCTTAATTCACCCCTCCACTTT
CAISESLNSPLHF
>TRBV20-1|TRBJ2-3|.|.
TGCAGTGCTAGCAACCTAATAGATACGCAGTATTTT
CSASNLIDTQYF
>TRBV12-3/TRBV12-4|TRBJ1-5|.|.
TGTGCCAGCAGTTTAGCGCTGTCAGAAAGTAGCAATCAGCCCCAGCATTTT
CASSLALSESSNQPQHF
>TRBV7-8|TRBJ1-5|many|TRBD1
TGTGCCAGCAGCTTAGTGGGACAGGGGGTTAGCAATCAGCCCCAGCATTTT
CASSLVGQGVSNQPQHF
>TRBV24-1|TRBJ1-1|many|.
TGTGCCACCAGTGCTCAGGGAACTGAAGCTTTCTTT
CATSAQGTEAFF
>TRBV29-1|TRBJ2-3|few|.
TGCAGCGGTCCAGGGCCACAGTATTTT
CSGPGPQYF
>TRBV2|TRBJ2-1|many|.
TGTGCCAGCAGTCCCCAGACCTTAAGCTCCTACAATGAGCAGTTCTTC
CASSPQTLSSYNEQFF
>TRBV11-2|TRBJ2-1|many|TRBD1
TGTGCCAGCAGCTTGGGACAGGGATATGAGCAGTTCTTC
CASSLGQGYEQFF
>TRBV7-8|TRBJ2-1|few|TRBD2
TGTGCCAGCACCGAAAGCGGGAGAGAGTTCAATGAGCAGTTCTTC
CASTESGREFNEQFF
>TRBV11-3|TRBJ2-2|many|TRBD2
TGTGCCAGCAGCTCCCTGCGGGAGGGGGGCACCGGGGAGCTGTTTTTT
CASSSLREGGTGELFF
>TRBV20-1|TRBJ2-7|many|TRBD2
TGCAGTGCCGCCGATAGCGGGAGTACCTACGAGCAGTACTTC
CSAADSGSTYEQYF
>TRBV27|TRBJ1-2|many|.
TGTGCCAGCAGTTTAGATTATACTGAGGATACCTATGGCTACACCTTC
CASSLDYTEDTYGYTF
>TRBV7-8|TRBJ2-7|many|TRBD2
TGTGCCAGCAGCCAGATAGTTAGCGGGGCCCGATACGAGCAGTACTTC
CASSQIVSGARYEQYF
>TRBV12-3/TRBV12-4|TRBJ2-1|many|.
TGTGCCAGCAGTTTAGGGGTCGACCCCTACAATGAGCAGTTCTTC
CASSLGVDPYNEQFF
>TRBV5-1|TRBJ2-1|.|TRBD2
TGCGCCAGCAACCCACCGGGACTAGCGGGTTCTGAGCAGTTCTTC
CASNPPGLAGSEQFF
>TRBV10-3|TRBJ1-3|many|.
TGTGCCATCAAGGGTAGCTCTGGAAACACCATATATTTT
CAIKGSSGNTIYF
>TRBV27|TRBJ1-1|few|TRBD1
TGTGCCAGCAGTTCGGGACAGGGAGCGTTGAACACTGAAGCTTTCTTT
CASSSGQGALNTEAFF
>TRBV20-1|TRBJ2-7|many|.
TGCAGTGCTAGGGCCCGGGAGTCTACGTGGGGCGAGCAGTACTTC
CSARARESTWGEQYF
>TRBV5-1|TRBJ2-4|few|TRBD1
TGCGCCAGCAGCTGGATGCGACAGGGGAAAAACATTCAGTACTTC
CASSWMRQGKNIQYF
>TRBV28|TRBJ1-2|.|.
TGCGCCAGCGACAAGGTTTCCGGTGGCTACACCTTC
CASDKVSGGYTF
>TRBV19|TRBJ2-4|.|TRBD1
TGTGCCAGTACCCACCGGGACAGGGAGGCCAAAAACATTCAGTACTTC
CASTHRDREAKNIQYF
>TRBV6-1|TRBJ2-5|many|.
TGTGCCAGCAGTCCGGGGTACCAAGAGACCCAGTACTTC
CASSPGYQETQYF
>TRBV4-2|TRBJ2-1|many|TRBD1
TGTGCCAGCAGCCAACGTGGACAGGGTGGTGAGCAGTTCTTC
CASSQRGQGGEQFF
>TRBV7-3|TRBJ1-1|many|.
TGTGCCAGCAGCCTAGGGGCCGCCACCGAAGCTTTCTTT
CASSLGAATEAFF
>TRBV5-1|TRBJ1-1|.|.
TGCGCCAGCAGCCCGGGAGAGGGGCGAGGGACTGAAGCTTTCTTT
CASSPGEGRGTEAFF
>TRBV20-1|TRBJ2-7|many|TRBD2
TGCAGTGCTAGAGATCAGTGGGGAGGGATGAGAGGCGAGCAGTACTTC
CSARDQWGGMRGEQYF
>TRBV5-5|TRBJ2-3|many|TRBD2
TGTGCCAGCAGCATCGGACTAGCGGGAGATACGCAGTATTTT
CASSIGLAGDTQYF
>TRBV12-3/TRBV12-4|TRBJ2-1|many|.
TGTGCCAGCAGTTTATTGTTAGGAGCCTACAATGAGCAGTTCTTC
CASSLLLGAYNEQFF
>TRBV18|TRBJ2-1|many|.
TGTGCCAGCTCACCGGTTAGGGGGTACAATGAGCAGTTCTTC
CASSPVRGYNEQFF